The 27 T cell receptor beta chains listed next were all sequenced from one sample in a study of cytomegalovirus exposure and HLA in healthy donors. Measured with immunoSEQ multiplex PCR; TCRdb has only the in-frame clones, and not every one. This sample carries some 200,000 clones, approximately 86% of them seen once, and the ten largest clones take approximately 7.7%. Input material: PBMCs. The receptors here all came from a man under 40 in good health and CMV-seropositive.

The chain links TRBV29-1 to TRBJ2-1; D gene unclear. Germline values: CDR1 SQVTM, CDR2 ANQGSEA. The germline V and J ends were trimmed by 2 bases and 4 bases, with 6 bases remaining between them. The CDR3 runs 12 residues. The CDR3 coding sequence is TGCAGCGTTGAACCGCCATACAATGAGCAGTTCTTC. Protein product: CSVEPPYNEQFF.

CDR3 protein: CASSLGQNLNYGYTF. The DNA for the CDR3 is TGTGCCAGCAGTTTGGGACAGAATTTGAACTATGGCTACACCTTC. The chain uses TRBV28 and TRBJ1-2, with 7 bases aligning to TRBD1. The CDR3 runs 15 residues. V lost 3 bases, J lost 2 bases, and 6 bases stayed unmatched. Germline CDR1 is MDHEN and CDR2 is SYDVKM.

The rearrangement uses TRBV5-5 and TRBJ2-7; no clear D gene. The CDR3 is made up of 14 amino acids. Trimming stripped 2 bases from V and 6 bases from J, with 15 bases between. Germline V gives CDR1 SGHKS, CDR2 YYEKEE (reference sequence). Here the CDR3 DNA reads TGTGCCAGCAGCTTCGCCCTTCAGTCCCGCGAGCAGTACTTC. Translating it yields CASSFALQSREQYF.

The CDR3 loop reads CAFKLRTLNQPQHF. The CDR3 bases are TGTGCCTTCAAGCTCAGGACCCTCAATCAGCCCCAGCATTTT. The chain carries TRBV30 and TRBJ1-5; D uncertain. The CDR3 sequence is 14 residues long. Germline V gene data show CDR1 as GTSNPN and CDR2 as SVGIG (reference sequence). Between the trimmed V and J ends, which lost 7 bases and 3 bases, there was a span of 16 bases.

The chain carries TRBV6-6 and TRBJ2-2, with D tentatively TRBD1 (6 bases). Trimming pared 5 bases from V and 7 bases from J, leaving 14 bases between. This CDR3 is built from 14 residues. CDR1 MNHNY and CDR2 SVGAGI come from the germline V gene (reference sequence). CDR3 region: CASSQQQGYGELFF. Written as DNA, the CDR3 is TGTGCCAGCAGTCAACAACAGGGTTACGGGGAGCTGTTTTTT.

The rearrangement links TRBV27 to TRBJ2-4, with TRBD2 identical over 9 bases. CDR3 size: 12 residues. The J segment lost 10 bases and the V segment lost 7 bases, leaving 5 bases of the junction unmatched. The V gene's germline CDR1 is MNHEY and CDR2 SMNVEV (reference sequence). Here the CDR3 DNA reads TGTGCCAGCACCTCAGCGGGAGGAATTCAGTACTTC. Residues: CASTSAGGIQYF.

This CDR3 is CASSDVSGVLETQYF. The CDR3 bases are TGTGCCAGCAGTGACGTTTCTGGGGTATTAGAGACCCAGTACTTC. The chain carries TRBV6-1 and TRBJ2-5; D unclear. V was shortened by 3 bases and J by 4 bases, with 15 bases between the two germline ends. This CDR3 contains 15 residues. CDR1 and CDR2 from the germline V gene are MNHNS and SASEGT.

The V and J genes are TRBV27 and TRBJ2-1, with 13 bases aligning to TRBD2. The V and J ends lost 3 bases and 7 bases, in that order; junction bases with no gene match: 0. Per germline, CDR1 MNHEY and CDR2 SMNVEV (reference sequence). This CDR3 is 14 amino acids long. The chain's CDR3 is CASSLGLAGNEQFF. The CDR3 DNA reads TGTGCCAGCAGTTTGGGACTAGCGGGGAATGAGCAGTTCTTC.

V is TRBV5-1 and J is TRBJ2-2; D is unclear. Trimming removed 0 bases at V and 4 bases at J, with 10 bases between. CDR1 and CDR2 (germline): SGHRS, YFSETQ. The CDR3 runs to 15 residues. CDR3 in amino acids: CASSLDLVPTGELFF. DNA of the CDR3: TGCGCCAGCAGCTTGGATCTAGTACCCACCGGGGAGCTGTTTTTT.

The chain joins TRBV9 to TRBJ2-7; 14 bases match TRBD2. CDR3 size: 15 residues. V lost 3 bases, J lost 4 bases, and 3 bases stayed unmatched. CDR1 is SGDLS and CDR2 is YYNGEE in the germline V gene. The CDR3 loop reads CASSGGTSGSYEQYF. CDR3 sequence (DNA): TGTGCCAGCAGCGGGGGGACTAGCGGGAGTTACGAGCAGTACTTC. The full variable domain, its missing parts supplied by reference TRBV9 and TRBJ2-7, is DSGVTQTPKHLITATGQRVTLRCSPRSGDLSVYWYQQSLDQGLQFLIQYYNGEERAKGNILERFSAQQFPDLHSELNLSSLELGDSALYFCASSGGTSGSYEQYFGPGTRLTVT.

The chain links TRBV28 to TRBJ2-3; D uncertain. This CDR3 region has 13 residues. Germline CDR1 reads MDHEN; CDR2 reads SYDVKM. V lost 3 bases and J 0 bases, leaving 4 bases between the germline ends. CDR3 sequence (DNA): TGTGCCAGCAGTTTCCCTAGCACAGATACGCAGTATTTT. The encoded protein is CASSFPSTDTQYF.

The sample holds a few counts of this clone. J is TRBJ1-5 and V is TRBV19; D call uncertain. Trimming stripped 7 bases from V and 2 bases from J, with 12 bases between. Per the germline V gene, CDR1 is LNHDA and CDR2 is SQIVND (reference sequence). The CDR3 sequence is 14 residues long. The CDR3 loop is CASIPRLGNQPQHF. In DNA, the CDR3 is TGTGCCAGTATCCCTCGCCTCGGCAATCAGCCCCAGCATTTT.

This clone occurred a few times. V is TRBV11-3 and J is TRBJ1-1; D unresolved. The germline CDR1 and CDR2 sequences are SGHNT and YENEEA. Trimming shortened V by 5 bases and J by 3 bases, and 10 bases separated the two germline ends. The CDR3 consists of 13 residues. The CDR3 loop reads CASSPRLHTEAFF. CDR3 bases: TGTGCCAGCAGCCCCCGACTACACACTGAAGCTTTCTTT.

This clone has just a few counts. The chain couples TRBV18 to TRBJ2-5, with TRBD2 as a possible D gene (6 bases). The CDR3 is 15 amino acids. The ends were cut back, 4 bases at V and 2 bases at J, with 14 bases in the middle. The germline V gene has CDR1 KGHSH and CDR2 LQKENI. The CDR3 sequence is CASSRWGGTQETQYF. DNA for the CDR3: TGTGCCAGCTCACGCTGGGGCGGGACTCAAGAGACCCAGTACTTC.

The chain's CDR3 is CASAPCRSPNCHYF. The CDR3 DNA reads TGTGCTAGTGCCCCGTGCAGGAGCCCTAATTGTCACTACTTC. The rearrangement uses TRBV12-5 and TRBJ2-7; D gene ambiguous. The CDR3 has 14 residues. Germline CDR1 LGHNT, CDR2 FRNRAP. Trimming removed 7 bases from V and 13 bases from J, with 26 bases in between.

The genes are TRBV11-3 and TRBJ2-2; TRBD2 is a possible D gene (5 bases). With 4 bases removed from V and 0 bases from J, the gap between germline ends came to 12 bases. The CDR3 loop spans 16 amino acids. Per the germline V gene, CDR1 is SGHNT and CDR2 is YENEEA. The CDR3 loop is CASSSPDSSNTGELFF. The DNA of the CDR3 is TGTGCCAGCAGCTCCCCGGACTCATCGAACACCGGGGAGCTGTTTTTT.

The chain recombines TRBV14 with TRBJ2-1, with 10 bases identical to TRBD1. The germline V gene encodes CDR1 SGHDN and CDR2 FVKESK. V trimming: 6 bases; J trimming: 6 bases; junction bases outside the gene matches: 8. This CDR3 is built from 15 residues. CDR3 DNA: TGTGCCAGCAGGGATGGGACAGGGGCAATCAATGAGCAGTTCTTC. Translated, it gives CASRDGTGAINEQFF.

The chain uses TRBV7-2 and TRBJ2-2; no clear D. The CDR3 runs to 14 residues. V lost 1 base and J 3 bases, leaving 6 bases between the germline ends. Germline V lookup: CDR1 SGHTA, CDR2 FQGNSA. The CDR3 spells CASSLERYTGELFF. The CDR3 nucleotides read TGTGCCAGCAGCTTAGAAAGGTACACCGGGGAGCTGTTTTTT.

V gene TRBV6-1 combines with J gene TRBJ1-1; D not certain. Per germline, CDR1 MNHNS and CDR2 SASEGT. This CDR3 spans 14 amino acids. V was shortened by 6 bases and J by 1 base, with 12 bases between the two germline ends. CDR3 region: CASSLERSNTEAFF. For the CDR3, the DNA is TGTGCCAGCAGCCTTGAGCGGTCGAACACTGAAGCTTTCTTT.

This chain uses TRBV28 with TRBJ1-3; 8 bases map to TRBD1. CDR3 length: 16 amino acids. Germline V gives CDR1 MDHEN, CDR2 SYDVKM. Trimming at V came to 2 bases and at J to 4 bases, leaving 7 bases not matched to a gene. The DNA of the CDR3 is TGTGCCAGCAGTTTAAGTGGACAGGGAGGCGGAAACACCATATATTTT. Translation gives CASSLSGQGGGNTIYF.

CDR3 in DNA: TGTGCCAGCAGCTTAGGTGCTCAAGACCCCGGCTACACCTTC. Translated: CASSLGAQDPGYTF. The genes are TRBV13 and TRBJ1-2; D is undetermined. Trimming pared 0 bases from V and 8 bases from J, leaving 13 bases between. This CDR3 has 14 residues. Per germline, CDR1 PRHDT and CDR2 FYEKMQ (reference sequence).

The table lists this clone with a few counts. This chain links TRBV4-1 with TRBJ2-7; 9 bases are a match to TRBD1. This CDR3 is 15 amino acids long. Germline assignment: CDR1 MGHRA and CDR2 YSYEKL. Germline trimming cut 5 bases from V and 4 bases from J; bases unmatched to any gene: 9. The CDR3 DNA follows: TGCGCCAGCAGCTCCCCCGGGACAGGGACTTACGAGCAGTACTTC. Amino acids: CASSSPGTGTYEQYF.

J is TRBJ1-3 and V is TRBV2; 7 bases are shared with TRBD1. The CDR3 spans 15 residues. Germline lookup yields CDR1 SNHLY and CDR2 FYNNEI. The V gene end was trimmed by 4 bases and the J gene end by 2 bases; junction bases not matched to a gene: 5. CDR3 nucleotide sequence: TGTGCCAGCAGTGGGACAGGAGGGGCTGGAAACACCATATATTTT. The encoded protein is CASSGTGGAGNTIYF.

This clone has just a few counts. The rearrangement uses TRBV7-3 and TRBJ1-2, with D perhaps TRBD1 (5 bases). The CDR3 consists of 13 residues. Per the germline V gene, CDR1 is SGHTA and CDR2 is FQGTGA. With 5 bases removed from V and 7 bases from J, the gap between germline ends came to 14 bases. The CDR3 region has the DNA TGTGCCAGCAGCCCGACAGCCTCTGGTGGCTACACCTTC. Its translation: CASSPTASGGYTF.

V is TRBV9 and J is TRBJ2-7, with a possible D match to TRBD2 (6 bases). The germline CDR1 and CDR2 sequences are SGDLS and YYNGEE. V was clipped by 0 bases and J by 2 bases, with 12 bases between them. The CDR3 contains 15 residues. CDR3 nucleotides: TGTGCCAGCAGCGTAGGGAGGGTGGCCACCTACGAGCAGTACTTC. Residues: CASSVGRVATYEQYF.

This clone was seen just once. V usage is TRBV30 and J usage is TRBJ2-7, with 7 bases that match TRBD1. Germline CDR1 reads GTSNPN; CDR2 reads SVGIG (reference sequence). The CDR3 totals 14 residues. V gave up 2 bases and J gave up 2 bases; unmatched junction bases: 6. The CDR3 DNA reads TGTGCCTGGAGTACGGGACAGAGGGCCTACGAGCAGTACTTC. Translated, it gives CAWSTGQRAYEQYF.

The chain recombines TRBV6-1 with TRBJ1-4; TRBD1 is a possible D gene (6 bases). V was cut by 6 bases and J by 2 bases, with 10 bases left in between. Germline CDR1 MNHNS, CDR2 SASEGT. The CDR3 is 14 residues long. CDR3: CASSPDSTNEKLFF. The DNA of the CDR3 is TGTGCCAGCAGCCCGGACAGTACTAATGAAAAACTGTTTTTT.